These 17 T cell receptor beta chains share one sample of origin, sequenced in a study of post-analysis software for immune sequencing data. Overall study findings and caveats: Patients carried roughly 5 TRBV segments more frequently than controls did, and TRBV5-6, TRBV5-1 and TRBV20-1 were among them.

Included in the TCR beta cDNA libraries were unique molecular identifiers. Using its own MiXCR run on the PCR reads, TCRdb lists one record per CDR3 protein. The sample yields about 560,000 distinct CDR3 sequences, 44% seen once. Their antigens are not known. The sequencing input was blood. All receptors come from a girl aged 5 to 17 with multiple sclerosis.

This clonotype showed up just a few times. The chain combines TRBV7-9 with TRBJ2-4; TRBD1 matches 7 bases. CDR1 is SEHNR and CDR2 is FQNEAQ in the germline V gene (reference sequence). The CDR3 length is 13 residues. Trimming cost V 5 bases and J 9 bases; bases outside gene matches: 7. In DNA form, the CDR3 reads TGTGCCAGCAGCGGCGCTTCAGGGGGCATTCAGTACTTC. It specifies CASSGASGGIQYF. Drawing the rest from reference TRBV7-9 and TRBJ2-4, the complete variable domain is DTGVSQNPRHKITKRGQNVTFRCDPISEHNRLYWYRQTLGQGPEFLTYFQNEAQLEKSRLLSDRFSAERPKGSFSTLEIQRTEQGDSAMYLCASSGASGGIQYFGAGTRLSVL.

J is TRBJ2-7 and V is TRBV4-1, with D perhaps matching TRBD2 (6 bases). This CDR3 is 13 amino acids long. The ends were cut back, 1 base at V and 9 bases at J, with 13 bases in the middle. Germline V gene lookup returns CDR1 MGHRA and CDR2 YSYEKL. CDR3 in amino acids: CASSQGQEGWQYF. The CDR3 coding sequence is TGCGCCAGCAGCCAAGGTCAGGAGGGTTGGCAGTACTTC.

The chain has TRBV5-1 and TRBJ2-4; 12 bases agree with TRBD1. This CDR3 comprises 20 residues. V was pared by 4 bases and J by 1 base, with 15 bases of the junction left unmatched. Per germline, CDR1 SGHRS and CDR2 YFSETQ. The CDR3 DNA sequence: TGCGCCAGCAGCCCATCCGGGACAGGGGGCGCGGGGAATGCCAAAAACATTCAGTACTTC. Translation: CASSPSGTGGAGNAKNIQYF.

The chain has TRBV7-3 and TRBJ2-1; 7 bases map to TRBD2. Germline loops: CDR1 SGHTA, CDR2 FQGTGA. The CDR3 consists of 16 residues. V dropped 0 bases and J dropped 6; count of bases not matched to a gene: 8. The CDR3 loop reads CASSLTGASGTNEQFF. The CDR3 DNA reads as TGTGCCAGCAGCTTAACGGGAGCTAGCGGCACCAATGAGCAGTTCTTC. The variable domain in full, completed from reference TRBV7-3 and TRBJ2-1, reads GAGVSQTPSNKVTEKGKYVELRCDPISGHTALYWYRQSLGQGPEFLIYFQGTGAADDSGLPNDRFFAVRPEGSVSTLKIQRTERGDSAVYLCASSLTGASGTNEQFFGPGTRLTVL.

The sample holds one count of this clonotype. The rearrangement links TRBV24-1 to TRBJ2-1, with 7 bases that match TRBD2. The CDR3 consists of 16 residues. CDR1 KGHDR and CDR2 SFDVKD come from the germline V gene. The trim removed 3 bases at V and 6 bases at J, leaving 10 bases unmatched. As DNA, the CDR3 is TGTGCCACCAGTGATCCCTTGCGGGAGAGGGGCAATGAGCAGTTCTTC. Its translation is CATSDPLRERGNEQFF.

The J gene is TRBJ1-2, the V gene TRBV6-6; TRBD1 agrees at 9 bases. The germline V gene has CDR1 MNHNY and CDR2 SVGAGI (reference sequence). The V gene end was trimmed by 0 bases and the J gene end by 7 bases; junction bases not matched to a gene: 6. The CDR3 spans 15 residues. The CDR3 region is CASSYSSGQGRGYTF. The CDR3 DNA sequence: TGTGCCAGCAGTTACTCGTCGGGACAGGGTCGTGGCTACACCTTC.

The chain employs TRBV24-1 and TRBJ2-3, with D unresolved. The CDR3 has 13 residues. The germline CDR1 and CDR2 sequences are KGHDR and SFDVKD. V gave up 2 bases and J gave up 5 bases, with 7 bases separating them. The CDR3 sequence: CATSDSERDTQYF. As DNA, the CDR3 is TGTGCCACCAGTGATTCAGAGAGAGATACGCAGTATTTT.

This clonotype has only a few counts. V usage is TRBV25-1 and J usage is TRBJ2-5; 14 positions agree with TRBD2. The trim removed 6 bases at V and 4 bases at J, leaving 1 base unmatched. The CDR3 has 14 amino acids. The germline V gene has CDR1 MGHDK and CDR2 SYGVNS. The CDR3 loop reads CASRGTSGRETQYF. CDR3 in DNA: TGTGCCAGCAGAGGGACTAGCGGGAGAGAGACCCAGTACTTC.

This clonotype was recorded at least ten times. CDR3 bases: TGTGCCAGCAGCGTAGGAGCCGATACGCAGTATTTT. This encodes CASSVGADTQYF. The chain employs TRBV9 and TRBJ2-3; D remains unclear. V lost 0 bases, J lost 6 bases, and 5 bases lay in between. Germline V CDR1 and CDR2: SGDLS, YYNGEE. The CDR3 is made up of 12 amino acids.

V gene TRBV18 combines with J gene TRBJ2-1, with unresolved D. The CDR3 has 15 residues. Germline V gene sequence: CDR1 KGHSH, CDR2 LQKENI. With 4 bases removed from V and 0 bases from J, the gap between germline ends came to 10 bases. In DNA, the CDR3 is TGTGCCAGCTCACGCTCTCTTGGCTCCTACAATGAGCAGTTCTTC. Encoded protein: CASSRSLGSYNEQFF.

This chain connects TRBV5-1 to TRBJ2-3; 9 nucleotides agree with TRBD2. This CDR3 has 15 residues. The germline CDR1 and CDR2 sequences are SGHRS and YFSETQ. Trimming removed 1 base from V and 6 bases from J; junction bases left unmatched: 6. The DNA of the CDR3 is TGCGCCAGCAGCTTGAGGCTAGCGGGGATTGATACGCAGTATTTT. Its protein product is CASSLRLAGIDTQYF.

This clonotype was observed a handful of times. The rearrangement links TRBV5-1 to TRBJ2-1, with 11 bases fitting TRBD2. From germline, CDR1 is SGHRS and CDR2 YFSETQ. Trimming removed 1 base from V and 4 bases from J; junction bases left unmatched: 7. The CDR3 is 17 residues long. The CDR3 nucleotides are TGCGCCAGCAGCTTGCCCTCGGGACTAGCGGAGTACAATGAGCAGTTCTTC. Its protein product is CASSLPSGLAEYNEQFF.

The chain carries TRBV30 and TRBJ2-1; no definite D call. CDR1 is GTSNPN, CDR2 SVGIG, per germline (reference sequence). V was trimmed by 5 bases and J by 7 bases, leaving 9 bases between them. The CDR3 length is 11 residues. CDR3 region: CAWERGNEQFF. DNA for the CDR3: TGTGCCTGGGAGAGAGGAAATGAGCAGTTCTTC.

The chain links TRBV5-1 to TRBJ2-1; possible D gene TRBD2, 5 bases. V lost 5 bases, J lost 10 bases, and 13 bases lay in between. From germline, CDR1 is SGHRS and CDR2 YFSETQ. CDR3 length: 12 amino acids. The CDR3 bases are TGCGCCAGCAGTTCAGGTACGGGGGAGCAGTTCTTC. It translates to CASSSGTGEQFF.

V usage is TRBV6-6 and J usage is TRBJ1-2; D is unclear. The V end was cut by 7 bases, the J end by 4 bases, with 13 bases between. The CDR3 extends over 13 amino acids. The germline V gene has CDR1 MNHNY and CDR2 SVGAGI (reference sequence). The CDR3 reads CASTNYIFYGYTF. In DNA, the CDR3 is TGTGCCAGCACCAATTACATTTTCTATGGCTACACCTTC.

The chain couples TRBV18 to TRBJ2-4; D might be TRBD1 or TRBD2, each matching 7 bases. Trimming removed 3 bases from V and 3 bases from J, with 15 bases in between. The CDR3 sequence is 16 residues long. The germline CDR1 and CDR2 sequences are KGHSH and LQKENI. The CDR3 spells CASSPSGGGSKNIQYF. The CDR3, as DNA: TGTGCCAGCTCACCCTCAGGGGGGGGCAGCAAAAACATTCAGTACTTC.

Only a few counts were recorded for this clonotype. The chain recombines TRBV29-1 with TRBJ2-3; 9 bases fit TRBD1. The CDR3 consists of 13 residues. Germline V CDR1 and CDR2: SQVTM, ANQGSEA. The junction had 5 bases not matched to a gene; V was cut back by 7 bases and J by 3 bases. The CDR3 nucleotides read TGCAGCGACAGGGGGCGCCTTACAGATACGCAGTATTTT. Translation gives CSDRGRLTDTQYF.